This T cell receptor (beta chain) is drawn from a study of glioma-infiltrating T cells after dendritic cell vaccination. CDR1 SQVTM and CDR2 ANQGSEA come from the germline V gene. The junction had 7 bases not matched to a gene; V was cut back by 6 bases and J by 5 bases. The CDR3 runs 13 residues. Some clones are missing from TCRdb's copy, which holds only in-frame ones; the method was immunoSEQ multiplex PCR. The table shows 93,000 or so clones, with about four fifths occurring only once. General study results and limits: Higher pretreatment TIL content predicted longer progression-free time and survival.

Concerning this clone itself: The antigen is unknown.

Source: blood, taken before dendritic cell vaccination. The source of this sequence is a human donor with glioblastoma. The rearrangement joins TRBV29-1 to TRBJ1-1; 9 nucleotides match TRBD1. The CDR3 sequence is CSVGQGRGTEAFF. For the CDR3, the DNA is TGCAGCGTGGGACAGGGACGGGGTACTGAAGCTTTCTTT.